These T cell receptor beta chains were read from a single sample in a study of T cell responses to AZD1222 COVID-19 vaccine. Measured with immunoSEQ multiplex PCR; TCRdb has only the in-frame clones, and not every one. The sample consists of 140,000 to 150,000 clones, more than 70% of them appearing once. Source: peripheral blood, taken on day 0 of AZD1222 vaccination. Source of these receptors: an adult in good health. Each CDR3 is given with its conserved first and last residue. Clone sizes are given selectively: once, few, many, or a class where the clone is expanded.

clone_size	v_call	cdr3_aa
NA	TRBV10-2	CASSGSLNQPQHF
NA	TRBV18	CASSPPSGGGGGYTF
NA	TRBV27	CASTSAQGRGYTF
NA	TRBV23-1	CASSQSYRGFSYTF
NA	TRBV5-1	CASSLGVAHYF
NA	TRBV9	CASSVVQSGANVLTF
once	TRBV7-9	CASSLSQGSYEQYF
NA	TRBV3-1/TRBV3-2	CASSTEGMKGYTF
NA	TRBV5-1	CASRSEGGFPDTQYF
NA	TRBV7-9	CASSTYGLAGFQETQYF
once	TRBV7-2	CASSPMPTADTQYF
NA	TRBV5-6	CASSLDQILSGNTIYF
NA	TRBV30	CAWSLPDREAFF
NA	TRBV9	CASSVAPLGQRYEQYF
once	TRBV30	CAWSGQGVHYGYTF
once	TRBV7-9	CASSLEGLSNYGYTF
NA	TRBV5-1	CASSLVTDSTGELFF
NA	TRBV3-1/TRBV3-2	CASSQVRGGRNTEAFF
NA	TRBV2	CASSETRSQPQHF
few	TRBV13	CASSERTSGGNTGELFF
NA	TRBV5-1	CATGTGAEATEAFF
NA	TRBV14	CASSQGASLRAYGYTF
NA	TRBV7-2	CASRRQGAAGNTIYF
NA	TRBV7-6	CASSLSQGASEQFF
NA	TRBV11-2	CASSSRASGGAIHNEQFF
NA	TRBV6-2/TRBV6-3	CASSLGSTHQPQHF
NA	TRBV9	CASSVSGGAPYRDEQFF
NA	TRBV5-1	CASSLDLAGTEAFF
NA	TRBV2	CASSEGNSGNEQFF
NA	TRBV28	CASSSGQGSVYGYTF
once	TRBV3-1/TRBV3-2	CASSQGLVETQYF
NA	TRBV4-1	CASSQDLGVKVLAFF
NA	TRBV18	CASSLRVAGGLQETQYF
NA	TRBV3-1/TRBV3-2	CASSRRARGGGNTIYF
NA	TRBV5-1	CASSLAAGGFQSDTQYF
NA	TRBV19	CASSIEGQGRNTEAFF
NA	TRBV15	CATSKRGGAGGTDTQYF
NA	TRBV4-1	CASSQQIKGEVKNIQYF
once	TRBV5-4	CASSFVGYEQFF
once	TRBV19	CASSQISGPYYEQYF
NA	TRBV2	CASREGLAVQETQYF